This T cell receptor (beta chain) was retrieved from a study of post-analysis software for immune sequencing data. Study observations and caveats: Among a handful of TRBV segments more frequent in patients than controls were TRBV5-6, TRBV5-1 and TRBV20-1.

Built from TCR beta cDNA, the libraries had unique molecular identifiers in them. Each CDR3 protein gets one entry after TCRdb re-called the PCR reads with MiXCR. The sample holds about 260,000 distinct CDR3 sequences, about 38% seen once. Germline loops: CDR1 SGHVS, CDR2 FQNEAQ. V lost 1 base and J lost 5, with 23 bases in between. The CDR3 runs 18 residues. As concerns this clonotype: Antigen specificity is unknown.

The sample taken for sequencing was blood. This chain uses TRBV7-8 with TRBJ1-2, with D unresolved. The source is a girl under 18 with multiple sclerosis. The CDR3 loop reads CASSLENGPGAPCYGYTF. The CDR3 DNA follows: TGTGCCAGCAGCTTAGAAAACGGACCGGGAGCTCCATGTTATGGCTACACCTTC. The full variable domain, its missing parts supplied by reference TRBV7-8 and TRBJ1-2, is GAGVSQSPRYKVAKRGQDVALRCDPISGHVSLFWYQQALGQGPEFLTYFQNEAQLDKSGLPSDRFFAERPEGSVSTLKIQRTQQEDSAVYLCASSLENGPGAPCYGYTFGSGTRLTVV.